This entry lists 28 T cell receptor beta chains sequenced from one sample in a study of T cell changes during pregnancy in multiple sclerosis. Sequenced by immunoSEQ multiplex PCR; TCRdb stores in-frame clones only, minus some. The data show 55,000 to 70,000 clones, with about 93% seen just once and less than 0.45% held by the top ten. Sequencing used CD4+ T cells from peripheral blood mononuclear cells, obtained before pregnancy. Receptor source: a female donor with multiple sclerosis, enrolled in a pregnancy study.

The J gene is TRBJ2-1, the V gene TRBV10-3, with TRBD2 matching 9 bases. This CDR3 comprises 16 residues. V gave up 4 bases and J gave up 2 bases; unmatched junction bases: 6. Germline V gene sequence: CDR1 ENHRY, CDR2 SYGVKD. CDR3 sequence reads: CAISAVAGVTYNEQFF. The CDR3 coding sequence is TGTGCCATCAGTGCCGTAGCGGGAGTCACCTACAATGAGCAGTTCTTC.

The chain uses TRBV9 and TRBJ1-2; 7 positions match TRBD1. V trimming: 4 bases; J trimming: 4 bases; junction bases outside the gene matches: 13. The CDR3 is 16 residues long. Germline CDR1 and CDR2: SGDLS and YYNGEE. CDR3 in DNA: TGTGCCAGCAGCCCAGGGGGAAGGGGCATGGTCTATGGCTACACCTTC. Its protein is CASSPGGRGMVYGYTF.

The chain employs TRBV18 and TRBJ1-1; D call uncertain. The CDR3 sequence is 13 residues long. V was clipped by 5 bases and J by 2 bases, with 9 bases between them. Per germline, CDR1 KGHSH and CDR2 LQKENI. The CDR3 bases are TGTGCCAGCTCAATACAGAGAAACACTGAAGCTTTCTTT. Protein sequence: CASSIQRNTEAFF. Variable domain in full (rest from reference TRBV18 and TRBJ1-1): NAGVMQNPRHLVRRRGQEARLRCSPMKGHSHVYWYRQLPEEGLKFMVYLQKENIIDESGMPKERFSAEFPKEGPSILRIQQVVRGDSAAYFCASSIQRNTEAFFGQGTRLTVV.

The chain recombines TRBV7-2 with TRBJ2-7, with D perhaps matching TRBD2 (5 bases). CDR3 length equals 14 residues. Germline assignment: CDR1 SGHTA and CDR2 FQGNSA. Trimming shortened V by 1 base and J by 6 bases, and 13 bases separated the two germline ends. The CDR3 DNA reads TGTGCCAGCAGCTTAGTTGGGTCCGGGATCGAGCAGTACTTC. Its translation: CASSLVGSGIEQYF.

The J gene is TRBJ1-4, the V gene TRBV5-1; 7 nucleotides align to TRBD1. CDR1 is SGHRS, CDR2 YFSETQ, per germline. Unmatched junction bases numbered 9, after V lost 1 base and J lost 0 bases. The CDR3 has 18 amino acids. The CDR3 here is CASSLTGVGRATNEKLFF. The CDR3, as DNA: TGCGCCAGCAGCTTGACAGGGGTCGGCCGCGCAACTAATGAAAAACTGTTTTTT.

The rearrangement joins TRBV6-6 to TRBJ2-1, with TRBD2 identical over 7 bases. The V segment lost 7 bases and the J segment 1 base; nucleotides outside the gene matches: 10. This CDR3 has 16 amino acids. The germline V gene has CDR1 MNHNY and CDR2 SVGAGI (reference sequence). CDR3 residues: CASTNGGAGSYNEQFF. CDR3 bases: TGTGCCAGCACCAACGGGGGAGCGGGGTCCTACAATGAGCAGTTCTTC.

The chain links TRBV28 to TRBJ2-5, with 10 nucleotides matching TRBD1. This CDR3 is built from 14 residues. Losses at the gene ends were 2 bases for V and 8 bases for J; bases not matched to a gene: 5. The germline V gene has CDR1 MDHEN and CDR2 SYDVKM. The CDR3 loop reads CASSLGGQGSTQYF. DNA for the CDR3: TGTGCCAGCAGTTTAGGGGGACAGGGGTCAACCCAGTACTTC.

CDR3 residues: CASSLILGDSYEQYF. The CDR3 DNA reads as TGTGCCAGCAGCTTAATCCTGGGCGACTCCTACGAGCAGTACTTC. This chain uses TRBV13 with TRBJ2-7; no clear D. Trimming stripped 2 bases from V and 0 bases from J, with 11 bases between. This CDR3 is 15 amino acids long. Germline V gives CDR1 PRHDT, CDR2 FYEKMQ (reference sequence).

V gene TRBV6-1 combines with J gene TRBJ1-6; 8 nucleotides align to TRBD1. J gave up 4 bases and V 6 bases, and 2 bases lay outside the gene matches. The CDR3 is 14 amino acids. The germline V gene encodes CDR1 MNHNS and CDR2 SASEGT. The CDR3 region is CASRGQVYNSPLHF. The CDR3 DNA sequence: TGTGCCAGCAGGGGACAGGTGTATAATTCACCCCTCCACTTT.

This clone was recorded once. This chain joins TRBV5-1 and TRBJ2-5, with D possibly matching TRBD1 (6 bases). Between the trimmed V and J ends, which lost 4 bases and 2 bases, there was a span of 12 bases. The germline V gene encodes CDR1 SGHRS and CDR2 YFSETQ. The CDR3 has 14 residues. The CDR3 nucleotides read TGCGCCAGCAGCGACGTACAGGGACAAGAGACCCAGTACTTC. Translated, it gives CASSDVQGQETQYF.

V and J are TRBV29-1 and TRBJ2-3; TRBD1 agrees at 7 bases. The germline V gene has CDR1 SQVTM and CDR2 ANQGSEA. The CDR3 runs 12 residues. The V segment lost 7 bases and the J segment 10 bases; nucleotides outside the gene matches: 11. DNA of the CDR3: TGCAGCGCCATCAGACAGGGTTTTTCGCAGTATTTT. Translating it yields CSAIRQGFSQYF.

This sequence joins TRBV7-9 and TRBJ2-7; 8 positions agree with TRBD2. Germline CDR1 SEHNR, CDR2 FQNEAQ (reference sequence). J gave up 5 bases and V 2 bases, and 5 bases lay outside the gene matches. The CDR3 extends over 14 amino acids. DNA for the CDR3: TGTGCCAGCAGCTTAAGGGGACTAGTTGACGAGCAGTACTTC. Residues: CASSLRGLVDEQYF.

The rearrangement links TRBV27 to TRBJ1-2; a weak D match, TRBD1 (5 bases). The CDR3 loop spans 14 amino acids. Trimming cost V 0 bases and J 2 bases, with 7 bases left between them. Germline V gene data show CDR1 as MNHEY and CDR2 as SMNVEV (reference sequence). The CDR3 region is CASSLSEGNYGYTF. The DNA of the CDR3 is TGTGCCAGCAGTTTATCGGAGGGGAACTATGGCTACACCTTC.

The CDR3 nucleotides are TGCGCCAGCAGCCAAGTAGCGGGAGTGGGAGATACGCAGTATTTT. Protein product: CASSQVAGVGDTQYF. The chain combines TRBV4-1 with TRBJ2-3, with TRBD2 identical over 9 bases. The germline V gene has CDR1 MGHRA and CDR2 YSYEKL. The ends lost 1 base at V and 5 bases at J; junction bases unmatched: 4. This CDR3 spans 15 amino acids.

The genes are TRBV9 and TRBJ2-5, with TRBD2 matching over 7 bases. The V and J ends lost 3 bases and 1 base, in that order; junction bases with no gene match: 9. This CDR3 contains 16 residues. In germline, CDR1 is SGDLS, CDR2 YYNGEE. This chain's CDR3 is CASSGHSTSPQETQYF. The CDR3 DNA sequence: TGTGCCAGCAGCGGACACTCGACTAGCCCCCAAGAGACCCAGTACTTC.

This chain connects TRBV7-6 to TRBJ1-2, with 8 bases aligning to TRBD1. Per germline, CDR1 SGHVS and CDR2 FNYEAQ. CDR3 size: 13 residues. V gave up 5 bases and J gave up 4 bases; unmatched junction bases: 3. CDR3 amino acids: CASSLGQGYGYTF. The CDR3 coding sequence is TGTGCCAGCAGCCTTGGACAGGGCTATGGCTACACCTTC. The whole variable domain, remainder taken from reference TRBV7-6 and TRBJ1-2, is GAGVSQSPRYKVTKRGQDVALRCDPISGHVSLYWYRQALGQGPEFLTYFNYEAQQDKSGLPNDRFSAERPEGSISTLTIQRTEQRDSAMYRCASSLGQGYGYTFGSGTRLTVV.

This clone was picked up one time. The J gene is TRBJ2-7, the V gene TRBV15, with 7 bases lining up with TRBD1. This CDR3 has 16 residues. Germline CDR1 is LNHNV and CDR2 is YYDKDF (reference sequence). The V gene end was trimmed by 1 base and the J gene end by 4 bases; junction bases not matched to a gene: 10. The chain's CDR3 is CATSRVTGVAGYEQYF. The CDR3 DNA reads as TGTGCCACCAGCAGAGTAACAGGGGTCGCTGGATACGAGCAGTACTTC.

V gene TRBV6-1 combines with J gene TRBJ2-7; D is undetermined. V gave up 4 bases and J gave up 1 base, with 11 bases separating them. The CDR3 is 14 amino acids. The germline V gene encodes CDR1 MNHNS and CDR2 SASEGT. The CDR3 coding sequence is TGTGCCAGCAGTGTAACCCTAGTTTCCTACGAGCAGTACTTC. It is translated as CASSVTLVSYEQYF.

The chain joins TRBV28 to TRBJ2-3, with TRBD2 as a possible D gene (6 bases). Trimming removed 7 bases from V and 5 bases from J, with 19 bases in between. The CDR3 is made up of 15 amino acids. Germline values: CDR1 MDHEN, CDR2 SYDVKM. The CDR3 sequence: CASIRGGNVIDTQYF. As DNA, the CDR3 is TGTGCCAGCATTCGGGGCGGGAACGTTATAGATACGCAGTATTTT.

The chain uses TRBV4-1 and TRBJ1-1, with D perhaps matching TRBD1 (5 bases). The germline CDR1 and CDR2 sequences are MGHRA and YSYEKL. The CDR3 runs to 17 residues. V was shortened by 1 base and J by 0 bases, with 15 bases between the two germline ends. The CDR3 loop reads CASSQAGRQPMNTEAFF. The CDR3 nucleotides are TGCGCCAGCAGCCAAGCAGGCAGACAGCCCATGAACACTGAAGCTTTCTTT.

The chain carries TRBV14 and TRBJ2-7; 12 bases fit TRBD2. CDR3 length: 15 residues. Germline V gene sequence: CDR1 SGHDN, CDR2 FVKESK. Unmatched junction bases numbered 1, after V lost 0 bases and J lost 4 bases. This chain's CDR3 is CASSQEGLAGYEQYF. For the CDR3, the DNA is TGTGCCAGCAGCCAAGAGGGACTAGCGGGTTACGAGCAGTACTTC.

CDR3 in amino acids: CASSPLSGSPETQYF. The CDR3 nucleotides read TGTGCCAGCTCACCACTCAGCGGGAGCCCAGAGACCCAGTACTTC. V and J are TRBV18 and TRBJ2-5; TRBD2 matches 8 bases. The CDR3 spans 15 residues. V was clipped by 1 base and J by 4 bases; unmatched bases: 5. Per germline, CDR1 KGHSH and CDR2 LQKENI.

The J gene is TRBJ1-2, the V gene TRBV7-2; TRBD1 might be the D (6 bases). V was clipped by 5 bases and J by 8 bases, with 12 bases between them. Germline CDR1 SGHTA, CDR2 FQGNSA. The CDR3 covers 12 residues. The CDR3 spells CASSTRGLGYTF. Written as DNA, the CDR3 is TGTGCCAGCAGCACCAGGGGTTTGGGCTACACCTTC.

This chain links TRBV30 with TRBJ1-1, with D unclear. Trimming shortened V by 0 bases and J by 3 bases, and 8 bases separated the two germline ends. This CDR3 is 13 amino acids long. Germline V gene lookup returns CDR1 GTSNPN and CDR2 SVGIG (reference sequence). CDR3 nucleotides: TGTGCCTGGAGTGTTGGTCGAGACACTGAAGCTTTCTTT. Translating it yields CAWSVGRDTEAFF.

The V gene is TRBV7-3, the J gene TRBJ2-1; no reliable D call. Per the germline V gene, CDR1 is SGHTA and CDR2 is FQGTGA. CDR3 length: 15 residues. The ends were cut back, 3 bases at V and 0 bases at J, with 9 bases in the middle. CDR3 protein: CASSFNSNSYNEQFF. In DNA, the CDR3 is TGTGCCAGCAGCTTTAACTCTAACTCCTACAATGAGCAGTTCTTC.

J is TRBJ1-2 and V is TRBV19; TRBD1 aligns across 9 bases. Looked up from germline, CDR1 is LNHDA and CDR2 is SQIVND (reference sequence). The V and J ends lost 9 bases and 5 bases, in that order; junction bases with no gene match: 10. This CDR3 is 14 amino acids long. CDR3 DNA: TGTGCCAGCGCAAGGGACAGGGATAGGTATGGCTACACCTTC. Its protein product is CASARDRDRYGYTF.

The J gene is TRBJ2-5, the V gene TRBV5-4, with TRBD2 matching over 15 bases. V was clipped by 4 bases and J by 4 bases; unmatched bases: 2. The CDR3 loop spans 15 amino acids. The germline CDR1 and CDR2 sequences are SGHNT and YYREEE (reference sequence). CDR3 nucleotides: TGTGCCAGCAGCGAGGGACTAGCGGGAGGAGAGACCCAGTACTTC. It encodes CASSEGLAGGETQYF.

This chain links TRBV4-2 with TRBJ2-7; D may be TRBD2 (6 bases). The CDR3 is made up of 15 amino acids. The germline gives CDR1 LGHNA, CDR2 YNFKEQ. V was trimmed by 0 bases and J by 4 bases, leaving 13 bases between them. CDR3 nucleotide sequence: TGTGCCAGCAGCCAAGAAACGGGAGTGGGATACGAGCAGTACTTC. This sequence encodes CASSQETGVGYEQYF.